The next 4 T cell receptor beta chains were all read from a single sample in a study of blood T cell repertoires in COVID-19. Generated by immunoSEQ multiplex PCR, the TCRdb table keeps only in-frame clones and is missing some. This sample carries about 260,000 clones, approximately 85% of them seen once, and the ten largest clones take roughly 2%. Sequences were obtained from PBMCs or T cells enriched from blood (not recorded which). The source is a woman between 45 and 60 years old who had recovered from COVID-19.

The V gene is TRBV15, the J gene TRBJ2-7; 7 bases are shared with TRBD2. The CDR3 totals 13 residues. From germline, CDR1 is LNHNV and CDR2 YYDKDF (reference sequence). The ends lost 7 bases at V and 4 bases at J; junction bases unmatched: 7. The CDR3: CATTVGREYEQYF. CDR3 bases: TGTGCCACCACTGTCGGGCGGGAGTACGAGCAGTACTTC.

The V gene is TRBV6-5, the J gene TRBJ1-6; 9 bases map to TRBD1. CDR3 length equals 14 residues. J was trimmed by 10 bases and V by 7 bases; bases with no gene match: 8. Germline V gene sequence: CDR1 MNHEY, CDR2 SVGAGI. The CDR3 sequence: CASTLGQGGSPLHF. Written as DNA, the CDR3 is TGTGCCAGCACCCTGGGACAGGGTGGCTCACCCCTCCACTTT.

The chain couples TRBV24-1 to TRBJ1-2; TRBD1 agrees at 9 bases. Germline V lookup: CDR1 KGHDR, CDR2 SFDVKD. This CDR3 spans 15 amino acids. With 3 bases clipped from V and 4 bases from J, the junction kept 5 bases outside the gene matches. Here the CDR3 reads CATSDPGTGSYGYTF. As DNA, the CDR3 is TGTGCCACCAGTGATCCTGGGACAGGGAGCTATGGCTACACCTTC.

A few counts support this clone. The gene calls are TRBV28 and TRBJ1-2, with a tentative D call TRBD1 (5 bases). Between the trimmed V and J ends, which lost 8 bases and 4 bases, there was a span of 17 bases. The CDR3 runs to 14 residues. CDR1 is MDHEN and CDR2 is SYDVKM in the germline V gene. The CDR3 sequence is CASWRDAVSYGYTF. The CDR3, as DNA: TGTGCCAGCTGGAGGGACGCGGTTTCCTATGGCTACACCTTC.